The 21 T cell receptor beta chains listed next were all sequenced from one sample in a study of cytomegalovirus exposure and HLA in healthy donors. Primers included in the PCR were 60 Vbeta and 13 Jbeta primers. This table comes from immunoSEQ multiplex PCR, and its TCRdb copy is limited to in-frame clones, with some not included. This table has about 200,000 clones, about 77% appearing once. Source material: PBMCs. The receptors here all came from a woman under 40 in good health and CMV-seronegative.

This clone was detected once. The chain uses TRBV18 and TRBJ1-2; 7 nucleotides agree with TRBD1. The CDR3 loop spans 14 amino acids. V trimming: 6 bases; J trimming: 4 bases; junction bases outside the gene matches: 8. The germline V gene encodes CDR1 KGHSH and CDR2 LQKENI. The DNA of the CDR3 is TGTGCCAGCTCTCACGGGACAGATGCCTATGGCTACACCTTC. Translation: CASSHGTDAYGYTF.

The V gene is TRBV19, the J gene TRBJ2-1, with a tentative D call TRBD2 (6 bases). V lost 3 bases to trimming and J lost 4 bases, with 19 bases between them. This CDR3 has 17 amino acids. Germline V gene sequence: CDR1 LNHDA, CDR2 SQIVND (reference sequence). CDR3 nucleotides: TGTGCCAGTAGTATTCCCAAGGGGAGCCGGGGGTACAATGAGCAGTTCTTC. It yields the protein CASSIPKGSRGYNEQFF. Variable domain in full (rest from reference TRBV19 and TRBJ2-1): DGGITQSPKYLFRKEGQNVTLSCEQNLNHDAMYWYRQDPGQGLRLIYYSQIVNDFQKGDIAEGYSVSREKKESFPLTVTSAQKNPTAFYLCASSIPKGSRGYNEQFFGPGTRLTVL.

The chain recombines TRBV19 with TRBJ2-3, with 7 bases identical to TRBD1. Germline CDR1 LNHDA, CDR2 SQIVND (reference sequence). V shed 5 bases and J 4 bases; nucleotides not matched to a gene: 6. The CDR3 has 14 amino acids. The CDR3 nucleotides read TGTGCCAGTAGTCTAACGACAGGGCCAGATACGCAGTATTTT. Translated: CASSLTTGPDTQYF. The variable domain in full, completed from reference TRBV19 and TRBJ2-3, reads DGGITQSPKYLFRKEGQNVTLSCEQNLNHDAMYWYRQDPGQGLRLIYYSQIVNDFQKGDIAEGYSVSREKKESFPLTVTSAQKNPTAFYLCASSLTTGPDTQYFGPGTRLTVL.

This sequence joins TRBV27 and TRBJ1-1, with 8 bases matching TRBD1. This CDR3 has 13 residues. Germline assignment: CDR1 MNHEY and CDR2 SMNVEV (reference sequence). Trimming took 4 bases from V and 8 from J; bases not matched to a gene: 6. The chain's CDR3 is CASSSDRGLEAFF. The CDR3 DNA follows: TGTGCCAGCAGTTCTGACAGGGGTTTGGAAGCTTTCTTT.

A single count supports this clone. The chain uses TRBV29-1 and TRBJ2-7; no clear D gene. This CDR3 spans 11 amino acids. From germline, CDR1 is SQVTM and CDR2 ANQGSEA. V was shortened by 4 bases and J by 3 bases, with 7 bases between the two germline ends. The CDR3 is CSVGPDYEQYF. CDR3 coding DNA: TGCAGCGTTGGGCCAGACTACGAGCAGTACTTC.

V and J are TRBV29-1 and TRBJ2-3; TRBD2 is a possible D gene (6 bases). Germline values: CDR1 SQVTM, CDR2 ANQGSEA. V was shortened by 1 base and J by 5 bases, with 13 bases between the two germline ends. The length of the CDR3 is 14 residues. The CDR3 DNA reads TGCAGCGTTGAAGTAGGGCTAGCGCGAGATACGCAGTATTTT. Translating it yields CSVEVGLARDTQYF.

The chain carries TRBV19 and TRBJ1-4; D gene unclear. The CDR3 contains 17 residues. V was shortened by 4 bases and J by 0 bases, with 15 bases between the two germline ends. The germline V gene encodes CDR1 LNHDA and CDR2 SQIVND (reference sequence). The CDR3 DNA reads as TGTGCCAGTAGTACCCTAGAGGTCAAGACAACTAATGAAAAACTGTTTTTT. It yields the protein CASSTLEVKTTNEKLFF.

The chain joins TRBV5-6 to TRBJ2-3, with D possibly TRBD2 on 7 matching bases. The CDR3 covers 14 residues. Trimming removed 2 bases at V and 2 bases at J, with 9 bases between. Germline CDR1 SGHDT, CDR2 YYEEEE. The CDR3: CASSLGGVTDTQYF. DNA for the CDR3: TGTGCCAGCAGCTTAGGGGGGGTCACAGATACGCAGTATTTT.

J is TRBJ2-5 and V is TRBV5-4, with D perhaps TRBD2 (5 bases). The V and J ends lost 4 bases and 1 base respectively, with 11 bases between them. This CDR3 region has 14 residues. The germline CDR1 and CDR2 sequences are SGHNT and YYREEE (reference sequence). The CDR3 region is CASSLPEAQETQYF. The CDR3 DNA is TGTGCCAGCAGCCTACCGGAGGCCCAAGAGACCCAGTACTTC.

The chain combines TRBV6-6 with TRBJ2-2, with 8 nucleotides matching TRBD2. Germline V CDR1 and CDR2: MNHNY, SVGAGI (reference sequence). CDR3 length: 14 amino acids. The junction had 16 bases not matched to a gene; V was cut back by 11 bases and J by 11 bases. In nucleotides, the CDR3 is TGTGCCCAGGAGGGACTAGATCTCAGGGACGAGCTGTTTTTT. It yields the protein CAQEGLDLRDELFF.

The chain couples TRBV18 to TRBJ2-6; the match to TRBD1 covers 8 bases. Germline CDR1 reads KGHSH; CDR2 reads LQKENI. Trimming took 6 bases from V and 4 from J; bases not matched to a gene: 14. The CDR3 sequence is 18 residues long. The CDR3 loop reads CASSTRGTGPFGANVLTF. In DNA form, the CDR3 reads TGTGCCAGCTCCACTCGAGGGACAGGCCCCTTCGGGGCCAACGTCCTGACTTTC.

The chain employs TRBV18 and TRBJ1-1, with D perhaps matching TRBD1 (6 bases). Germline CDR1 KGHSH, CDR2 LQKENI. The CDR3 loop spans 14 amino acids. Trimming stripped 5 bases from V and 5 bases from J, with 15 bases between. The CDR3 sequence is CASSVSAGVTEAFF. CDR3 DNA sequence: TGTGCCAGCTCAGTTAGTGCAGGGGTGACTGAAGCTTTCTTT. The full variable domain, completed using reference TRBV18 and TRBJ1-1, is NAGVMQNPRHLVRRRGQEARLRCSPMKGHSHVYWYRQLPEEGLKFMVYLQKENIIDESGMPKERFSAEFPKEGPSILRIQQVVRGDSAAYFCASSVSAGVTEAFFGQGTRLTVV.

V usage is TRBV7-3 and J usage is TRBJ2-7; 12 positions agree with TRBD2. The germline V gene has CDR1 SGHTA and CDR2 FQGTGA. Trimming cost V 1 base and J 0 bases; bases outside gene matches: 7. The CDR3 consists of 18 residues. DNA of the CDR3: TGTGCCAGCAGCTTAAAAGGCCCTAGCGGGGGGGCCTCCTACGAGCAGTACTTC. It encodes CASSLKGPSGGASYEQYF.

This chain joins TRBV29-1 and TRBJ2-1, with D perhaps TRBD2 (6 bases). Germline V gives CDR1 SQVTM, CDR2 ANQGSEA. The CDR3 sequence is 13 residues long. V was trimmed by 3 bases and J by 2 bases, leaving 8 bases between them. The CDR3 sequence is CSVDTSTYNEQFF. In DNA form, the CDR3 reads TGCAGCGTTGATACTAGCACCTACAATGAGCAGTTCTTC.

The chain uses TRBV5-4 and TRBJ1-2; D not certain. Germline CDR1 is SGHNT and CDR2 is YYREEE (reference sequence). The V end was cut by 3 bases, the J end by 0 bases, with 12 bases between. CDR3 size: 15 residues. Here the CDR3 reads CASSSLVGANYGYTF. The CDR3 bases are TGTGCCAGCAGCTCCCTCGTAGGAGCTAACTATGGCTACACCTTC.

CDR3 coding DNA: TGTGCCATCAGTGAGTCTTTCAGCGGGGGGCCAGAGACCCAGTACTTC. Translation: CAISESFSGGPETQYF. This chain connects TRBV10-3 to TRBJ2-5, with TRBD2 matching over 9 bases. The ends lost 0 bases at V and 4 bases at J; junction bases unmatched: 6. This CDR3 spans 16 amino acids. In germline, CDR1 is ENHRY, CDR2 SYGVKD.

The chain carries TRBV9 and TRBJ2-2; no firm D call. The V end lost 1 base, the J end lost 7 bases, and 11 bases lay between the germline ends. The germline V gene encodes CDR1 SGDLS and CDR2 YYNGEE. This CDR3 spans 14 amino acids. The CDR3 sequence: CASSVRGDGGELFF. The CDR3 bases are TGTGCCAGCAGCGTAAGAGGCGACGGCGGGGAGCTGTTTTTT. The full variable domain, in which reference TRBV9 and TRBJ2-2 provide the parts outside the CDR3, is DSGVTQTPKHLITATGQRVTLRCSPRSGDLSVYWYQQSLDQGLQFLIQYYNGEERAKGNILERFSAQQFPDLHSELNLSSLELGDSALYFCASSVRGDGGELFFGEGSRLTVL.

This rearrangement joins TRBV27 to TRBJ2-7, with 7 bases that match TRBD1. CDR1 MNHEY and CDR2 SMNVEV come from the germline V gene (reference sequence). The CDR3 has 15 amino acids. The J segment lost 2 bases and the V segment lost 2 bases, leaving 6 bases of the junction unmatched. Here the CDR3 reads CASSLRAGGTYEQYF. CDR3 nucleotide sequence: TGTGCCAGCAGTTTACGGGCAGGGGGTACCTACGAGCAGTACTTC.

This rearrangement joins TRBV7-2 to TRBJ2-7; 8 bases agree with TRBD2. CDR1 SGHTA and CDR2 FQGNSA come from the germline V gene. This CDR3 region has 14 residues. Trimming at V came to 1 base and at J to 3 bases, leaving 2 bases not matched to a gene. For the CDR3, the DNA is TGTGCCAGCAGCTTAGAACTAGCGGACTACGAGCAGTACTTC. It translates to CASSLELADYEQYF.

The chain combines TRBV5-1 with TRBJ2-3; D may be TRBD2 (5 bases). In germline, CDR1 is SGHRS, CDR2 YFSETQ. The CDR3 has 15 amino acids. With 6 bases removed from V and 0 bases from J, the gap between germline ends came to 14 bases. The CDR3 sequence is CASNRLASSTDTQYF. DNA of the CDR3: TGCGCCAGCAATAGGCTAGCCTCTAGCACAGATACGCAGTATTTT.

This clone has a single count. This rearrangement joins TRBV27 to TRBJ1-1; TRBD1 agrees at 7 bases. CDR3 length: 13 amino acids. Germline loops: CDR1 MNHEY, CDR2 SMNVEV (reference sequence). V trimming: 3 bases; J trimming: 9 bases; junction bases outside the gene matches: 7. CDR3: CASSFSTGYKAFF. The CDR3 nucleotides are TGTGCCAGCAGTTTCTCGACAGGGTATAAAGCTTTCTTT.